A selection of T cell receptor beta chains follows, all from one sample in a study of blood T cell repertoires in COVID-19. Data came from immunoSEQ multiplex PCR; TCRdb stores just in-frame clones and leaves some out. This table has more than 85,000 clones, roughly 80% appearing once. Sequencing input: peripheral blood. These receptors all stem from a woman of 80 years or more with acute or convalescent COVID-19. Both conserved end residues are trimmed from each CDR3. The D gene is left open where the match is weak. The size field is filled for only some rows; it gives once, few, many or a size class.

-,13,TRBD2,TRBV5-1,ASSLGLAGADTQY
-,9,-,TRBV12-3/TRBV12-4,ASSFNNEQF
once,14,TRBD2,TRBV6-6,ASSSPGVAGVETQY
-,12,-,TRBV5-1,ASSKREGNTEAF
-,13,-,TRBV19,ASSPWRRSGNTIY
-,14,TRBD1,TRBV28,ASSSAGGSSNTEAF
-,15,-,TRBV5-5,ASSLGSGTPDPSTQY
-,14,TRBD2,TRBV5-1,ASSSSSGNAYNEQF
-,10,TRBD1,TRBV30,AWGQGNSPLH
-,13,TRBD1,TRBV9,ASSARTGDTGELF